This T cell receptor beta chain was identified during a study of blood T cell repertoires in COVID-19. Turning to the study itself: Spain, Italy and the United States supplied samples that represented acute and convalescent COVID-19. T cells, B-cell-depleted T cells, or PBMCs provided the cDNA or gDNA that served as material.

Per the authors' pipeline: The authors estimated nucleated cell counts from reference gene primer amplification. Produced via immunoSEQ multiplex PCR; TCRdb's table is partial and in-frame only. Clone size and V and J calls were adopted from that table, with D and trimming inferred from the DNA. The sample lists fewer than 350,000 clones, roughly nine tenths occurring once. Seattle's enrolled individuals joined amid active infection and were then monitored longitudinally. CDR3 length: 17 residues. Germline V CDR1 and CDR2: WNHNN, SYGVQD (reference sequence). V was shortened by 0 bases and J by 3 bases, with 17 bases between the two germline ends.

The sequence was obtained from a woman aged 30 to 39 with COVID-19, enrolled during active disease. The chain carries TRBV10-1 and TRBJ1-1; the D is unclear. The sample was peripheral blood. CDR3 DNA: TGCGCCAGCAGTGAGTCTATGGTTATCCTGGGCGACACTGAAGCTTTCTTT. Protein: CASSESMVILGDTEAFF.